These 19 T cell receptor beta chains were sequenced from one sample in a study of blood T cell repertoires in COVID-19. The table came from immunoSEQ multiplex PCR; TCRdb's copy has only in-frame clones and leaves some out. The table lists about 190,000 clones, 70% to 90% of them singletons. The sequencing sample was made of peripheral blood. The origin of the receptors is a man aged 25-40 years with acute or convalescent COVID-19.

This CDR3 reads CAWSVLVAGVIGYEQFF. CDR3 DNA sequence: TGTGCCTGGAGTGTACTGGTAGCGGGAGTAATAGGGTATGAGCAGTTCTTC. The rearrangement joins TRBV30 to TRBJ2-1; 9 bases agree with TRBD2. V shed 0 bases, J shed 8 bases, and the junction held 14 bases outside the gene matches. This CDR3 has 17 residues. The germline CDR1 and CDR2 sequences are GTSNPN and SVGIG (reference sequence).

The chain is built from TRBV2 and TRBJ1-1, with unresolved D. Per the germline V gene, CDR1 is SNHLY and CDR2 is FYNNEI. This CDR3 contains 13 residues. Deletions cut 6 bases from V and 3 bases from J, with 11 bases between. In DNA, the CDR3 is TGTGCCAGCAGAAACAACGTTGACACTGAAGCTTTCTTT. It codes for CASRNNVDTEAFF.

The chain employs TRBV6-4 and TRBJ2-3; D is possibly TRBD2 (5 bases). The V end lost 4 bases, the J end lost 0 bases, and 11 bases lay between the germline ends. This CDR3 spans 15 amino acids. CDR1 is MRHNA and CDR2 is SNTAGT in the germline V gene. The CDR3 is CASSAERTSTDTQYF. The CDR3 DNA sequence: TGTGCCAGCAGTGCGGAGCGGACGAGCACAGATACGCAGTATTTT.

CDR3 sequence: CASSSSSSGANVLTF. The CDR3 region has the DNA TGTGCCAGCAGCTCCTCTTCCTCTGGGGCCAACGTCCTGACTTTC. The chain links TRBV7-6 to TRBJ2-6; D is undetermined. CDR3 length: 15 residues. Per the germline V gene, CDR1 is SGHVS and CDR2 is FNYEAQ. V lost 4 bases to trimming and J lost 0 bases, with 7 bases between them.

The rearrangement uses TRBV27 and TRBJ1-6; 9 nucleotides agree with TRBD1. The CDR3 contains 12 residues. V shed 6 bases, J shed 10 bases, and the junction held 1 base outside the gene matches. The germline V gene encodes CDR1 MNHEY and CDR2 SMNVEV (reference sequence). The CDR3 is CASRDRGSPLHF. The CDR3 bases are TGTGCCAGCAGGGACAGGGGATCACCCCTCCACTTT.

A single count supports this clone. This sequence joins TRBV5-6 and TRBJ1-5; D is perhaps TRBD1 (5 bases). V lost 2 bases to trimming and J lost 1 base, with 10 bases between them. The CDR3 consists of 15 residues. The germline V gene encodes CDR1 SGHDT and CDR2 YYEEEE. Written as DNA, the CDR3 is TGTGCCAGCAGCTTCCGGACACACAGCAATCAGCCCCAGCATTTT. Residues: CASSFRTHSNQPQHF.

The chain carries TRBV11-3 and TRBJ2-7, with D unresolved. This CDR3 contains 14 residues. Trimming stripped 7 bases from V and 5 bases from J, with 18 bases between. Germline CDR1 and CDR2: SGHNT and YENEEA. The CDR3, as DNA: TGTGCCAGCACCCAGTGGGCAGGTTGCAACGAGCAGTACTTC. Encoded protein: CASTQWAGCNEQYF.

The V and J genes are TRBV25-1 and TRBJ2-7, with 10 bases matching TRBD2. In germline, CDR1 is MGHDK, CDR2 SYGVNS. The CDR3 has 15 amino acids. J was trimmed by 4 bases and V by 3 bases; bases with no gene match: 6. As DNA, the CDR3 is TGTGCCAGCAGTGAGAGCGGGAGGGCCCGGTACGAGCAGTACTTC. Translated, it gives CASSESGRARYEQYF.

The sample holds a few counts of this clone. This chain joins TRBV29-1 and TRBJ1-2, with D perhaps matching TRBD1 (5 bases). V was pared by 7 bases and J by 8 bases, with 17 bases between. From germline, CDR1 is SQVTM and CDR2 ANQGSEA. CDR3 length: 12 amino acids. CDR3 protein: CSAHWGERGYTF. The CDR3 DNA reads TGCAGCGCCCATTGGGGGGAAAGGGGCTACACCTTC. Filled out from reference TRBV29-1 and TRBJ1-2, the complete variable domain reads SAVISQKPSRDICQRGTSLTIQCQVDSQVTMMFWYRQQPGQSLTLIATANQGSEATYESGFVIDKFPISRPNLTFSTLTVSNMSPEDSSIYLCSAHWGERGYTFGSGTRLTVV.

The chain links TRBV6-5 to TRBJ1-1; no firm D call. From germline, CDR1 is MNHEY and CDR2 SVGAGI. Trimming left V 2 bases short and J 6 bases short, with 13 bases between. The CDR3 is 14 residues long. The CDR3 loop reads CASSYDYGEAEAFF. The CDR3 region has the DNA TGTGCCAGCAGTTACGATTACGGGGAAGCTGAAGCTTTCTTT.

The CDR3: CASRTGDGQPQHF. For the CDR3, the DNA is TGTGCCAGCCGCACAGGGGACGGGCAGCCCCAGCATTTT. The gene calls are TRBV5-5 and TRBJ1-5; 7 bases agree with TRBD1. Germline CDR1 SGHKS, CDR2 YYEKEE (reference sequence). J gave up 7 bases and V 7 bases, and 8 bases lay outside the gene matches. The CDR3 runs to 13 residues.

The rearrangement uses TRBV12-5 and TRBJ2-3, with TRBD2 matching 11 bases. J gave up 8 bases and V 9 bases, and 10 bases lay outside the gene matches. The germline CDR1 and CDR2 sequences are LGHNT and FRNRAP. The CDR3 has 14 amino acids. The CDR3 loop is CARVLAGVLGTQYF. The CDR3 coding sequence is TGTGCTAGGGTACTAGCGGGAGTCCTGGGTACGCAGTATTTT. The variable domain in full, completed from reference TRBV12-5 and TRBJ2-3, reads DARVTQTPRHKVTEMGQEVTMRCQPILGHNTVFWYRQTMMQGLELLAYFRNRAPLDDSGMPKDRFSAEMPDATLATLKIQPSEPRDSAVYFCARVLAGVLGTQYFGPGTRLTVL.

The J gene is TRBJ2-4, the V gene TRBV2, with a weak D call TRBD2 (5 bases). The CDR3 length is 15 residues. V lost 4 bases, J lost 0 bases, and 10 bases lay in between. Germline V gives CDR1 SNHLY, CDR2 FYNNEI. The CDR3 nucleotides are TGTGCCAGCAGTGTTGGCGGACTAGCCAAAAACATTCAGTACTTC. This encodes CASSVGGLAKNIQYF.

The chain is built from TRBV28 and TRBJ1-2, with D possibly matching TRBD1 (5 bases). Germline V CDR1 and CDR2: MDHEN, SYDVKM. V lost 2 bases to trimming and J lost 6 bases, with 13 bases between them. The CDR3 loop spans 14 amino acids. CDR3 protein: CASSLGRAMDGYTF. The CDR3 nucleotides are TGTGCCAGCAGTTTAGGCAGGGCCATGGATGGCTACACCTTC.

This rearrangement joins TRBV28 to TRBJ2-7; 10 bases line up with TRBD2. CDR3 length: 15 residues. The trim removed 2 bases at V and 6 bases at J, leaving 7 bases unmatched. Germline values: CDR1 MDHEN, CDR2 SYDVKM. The CDR3 loop is CASSLTTGLATEQYF. CDR3 DNA sequence: TGTGCCAGCAGTTTAACAACGGGACTAGCGACCGAGCAGTACTTC.

The chain recombines TRBV5-8 with TRBJ1-1; TRBD1 aligns across 8 bases. The CDR3 sequence is 15 residues long. V shed 2 bases and J 4 bases; nucleotides not matched to a gene: 7. The V gene's germline CDR1 is SGHTS and CDR2 YDEGEE. CDR3 bases: TGTGCCAGCAGCTTAGGAGGACAGGGTGGCACTGAAGCTTTCTTT. It translates to CASSLGGQGGTEAFF.

V is TRBV15 and J is TRBJ1-1; 9 bases are shared with TRBD1. The V and J ends lost 0 bases and 3 bases, in that order; junction bases with no gene match: 5. This CDR3 comprises 16 residues. Germline values: CDR1 LNHNV, CDR2 YYDKDF (reference sequence). CDR3 sequence reads: CATSRDDRGSYTEAFF. CDR3 coding DNA: TGTGCCACCAGCAGAGACGACAGGGGGTCTTACACTGAAGCTTTCTTT.

The chain has TRBV28 and TRBJ1-2; D gene uncertain. The CDR3 has 14 residues. V gave up 7 bases and J gave up 8 bases, with 20 bases separating them. From germline, CDR1 is MDHEN and CDR2 SYDVKM. The CDR3 region is CASINTPRKTGYTF. The CDR3 region has the DNA TGTGCCAGCATCAATACCCCCAGGAAGACGGGCTACACCTTC.

The J gene is TRBJ2-2, the V gene TRBV11-2; 9 bases are a match to TRBD1. Germline trimming cut 2 bases from V and 7 bases from J; bases unmatched to any gene: 5. Germline CDR1 and CDR2: SGHAT and FQNNGV. The CDR3 runs to 15 residues. The CDR3 DNA sequence: TGTGCCAGCAGCTTAATACAGGGGGCAGACGGGGAGCTGTTTTTT. Translated, it gives CASSLIQGADGELFF.